A selection of T cell receptor beta chains follows, all from one sample in a study of blood T cell repertoires in COVID-19. Only in-frame clones appear in the TCRdb table, and some are missing; sequencing was by immunoSEQ multiplex PCR. The data hold 140,000 to 150,000 clones, with around four fifths observed a single time. Input material: peripheral blood. These receptors all stem from a human donor in a cohort sampled during active COVID-19. Both conserved end residues are part of each CDR3. D genes are given only for firm matches. Clone size is shown for a subset of rows, as once, few, many or a class of expanded clone.

d_call	j_call	clone_size	v_call	cdr3_nt	cdr3_aa
NA	TRBJ2-7	NA	TRBV13	TGTGCCAGCAGCTTGGGGGATGCGGGGGCCACAGTTAAGCAGTACTTC	CASSLGDAGATVKQYF
TRBD1	TRBJ2-5	NA	TRBV2	TGTGCCAGCAACAAAGACAGGGGGATCGGGACCCAGTACTTC	CASNKDRGIGTQYF
TRBD2	TRBJ2-1	few	TRBV11-2	TGTGCCAGCAGCTTACAGCGGGGGTGGAATGAGCAGTTCTTC	CASSLQRGWNEQFF
TRBD1	TRBJ1-6	NA	TRBV25-1	TGTGCCAGCAGCGCGGGACAGGGGGCGCTTTCCTATAATTCACCCCTCCACTTT	CASSAGQGALSYNSPLHF
TRBD1	TRBJ1-2	NA	TRBV6-5	TGTGCCACCAGGGACAGGGCCCATACCAACTATGGCTACACCTTC	CATRDRAHTNYGYTF
TRBD2	TRBJ2-4	NA	TRBV6-2/TRBV6-3	TGTGCCAGCAGTGGCTCGGGGGGTTGGGCCAAAAACATTCAGTACTTC	CASSGSGGWAKNIQYF
TRBD1	TRBJ1-1	NA	TRBV7-9	TGTGCCAGCAGCTTAGGGGCGACAGGGACTGAAGCTTTCTTT	CASSLGATGTEAFF
TRBD1	TRBJ1-6	NA	TRBV27	TGTGCCAGCAGTACCTGGACAGGGGGCAGGGATTCACCCCTCCACTTT	CASSTWTGGRDSPLHF
NA	TRBJ1-2	NA	TRBV5-4	TGTGCCAGCAGCTTGGGGGGGGGTACAAGCTATGGCTACACCTTC	CASSLGGGTSYGYTF
TRBD1	TRBJ2-7	NA	TRBV2	TGTGCCAGCAGGGGGACAGGGGCCTACGAGCAGTACTTC	CASRGTGAYEQYF
TRBD1	TRBJ2-1	once	TRBV5-1	TGCGCCAGCAGCTTGGGTGACAGGGGGCGGTTTAGCAATGAGCAGTTCTTC	CASSLGDRGRFSNEQFF
TRBD2	TRBJ2-1	NA	TRBV6-5	TGTGCCAGCAGTAGACTAGCGGGGATATACAATGAGCAGTTCTTC	CASSRLAGIYNEQFF
TRBD1	TRBJ2-1	once	TRBV4-3	TGCGCCAGCAGCCACCAGAGACAGGGGGCGAATGAGCAGTTCTTC	CASSHQRQGANEQFF
NA	TRBJ1-2	NA	TRBV2	TGTGCCAGCACTTCGAACTATGGCTACACCTTC	CASTSNYGYTF
NA	TRBJ1-2	once	TRBV10-3	TGTGCCATCAGTGACCCAGGATATGGCTACACCTTC	CAISDPGYGYTF
NA	TRBJ2-7	NA	TRBV7-5	TGTGTCAGAAGCCCTTCCCCGACTAGCGGGGGGGATGAGCAGTACTTC	CVRSPSPTSGGDEQYF
TRBD1	TRBJ2-1	NA	TRBV9	TGTGCCAGCAGCGCCTCAGGGACAGGGGCCTACAATGAGCAGTTCTTC	CASSASGTGAYNEQFF
TRBD1	TRBJ2-2	NA	TRBV7-9	TGTGCCAGCAGCTTCCGGGGACAGGGCCGCACCGGGGAGCTGTTTTTT	CASSFRGQGRTGELFF
TRBD1	TRBJ1-1	NA	TRBV5-5	TGTGCCAGCAGCTTCAGACAGGGGACTGAAGCTTTCTTT	CASSFRQGTEAFF
NA	TRBJ1-5	NA	TRBV4-2	TGTGCCAGCAGCCAAGCCCGCGGGGAAGGAAATCAGCCCCAGCATTTT	CASSQARGEGNQPQHF
NA	TRBJ1-5	NA	TRBV19	TGTGCCAGTAGTAGAACAGGGTATAGCAATCAGCCCCAGCATTTT	CASSRTGYSNQPQHF
NA	TRBJ1-2	NA	TRBV18	TGTGCCAGCTCACCACGCACTTCGGGCTACACCTTC	CASSPRTSGYTF
NA	TRBJ1-5	NA	TRBV19	TGTGCCAGTAGTGTGGACAGTTGGCAGCCCCAGCATTTT	CASSVDSWQPQHF
NA	TRBJ2-7	NA	TRBV5-6	TGTGCCAGCAGTTTAGGGGGTTACTACGAGCAGTACTTC	CASSLGGYYEQYF
NA	TRBJ2-7	few	TRBV14	TGTGCCAGCAGCCAAGATTGGGGGGCCTACGAGCAGTACTTC	CASSQDWGAYEQYF
NA	TRBJ1-1	NA	TRBV19	TGTGCCAGTACCCCCTGGGAGTCAGGGAACACTGAAGCTTTCTTT	CASTPWESGNTEAFF
TRBD2	TRBJ2-5	NA	TRBV7-2	TGTGCCAGCAGCTTAGGGCGGGGGGGCGAGACCCAGTACTTC	CASSLGRGGETQYF
NA	TRBJ1-5	NA	TRBV4-3	TGCGCCAGCAGCCAGGACATCTATGGCAATCAGCCCCAGCATTTT	CASSQDIYGNQPQHF
TRBD1	TRBJ2-7	NA	TRBV27	TGTGCCAGCAGTTCCAGCTTTGTAGACAGGGCTTACGAGCAGTACTTC	CASSSSFVDRAYEQYF
NA	TRBJ1-5	few	TRBV28	TGTGCCAGCAGTAGCGGAGGGGGGGTAGGTCAGCCCCAGCATTTT	CASSSGGGVGQPQHF
NA	TRBJ1-5	NA	TRBV6-5	TGTGCCAGCGGGGAGGGGGGTAGCAATCAGCCCCAGCATTTT	CASGEGGSNQPQHF
NA	TRBJ2-5	NA	TRBV7-2	TGTGCCAGCAGCTTGGGCTCCCCAGGAGAGACCCAGTACTTC	CASSLGSPGETQYF
TRBD2	TRBJ2-5	NA	TRBV27	TGTGCCAGCAGTTTCAGGACTAGTAGTGAGACCCAGTACTTC	CASSFRTSSETQYF
NA	TRBJ1-4	NA	TRBV2	TGTGCCAGCAGTTCCCAGGGTTCGGCTAATGAAAAACTGTTTTTT	CASSSQGSANEKLFF
NA	TRBJ1-2	NA	TRBV2	TGTGCCAGCAAACCCCAGCGCTATGGCTACACCTTC	CASKPQRYGYTF
NA	TRBJ2-6	NA	TRBV4-3	TGCGCCAGCAGCCAAGAACCAGGGATAGCCAACGTCCTGACTTTC	CASSQEPGIANVLTF
TRBD2	TRBJ2-5	NA	TRBV19	TGTGCCAGTAGCAAGGCTGGGACTAGCGGTGGAGAGACCCAGTACTTC	CASSKAGTSGGETQYF
NA	TRBJ1-3	NA	TRBV10-3	TGTGCCATCAGTGGCGGAGGGAGGAACACCATATATTTT	CAISGGGRNTIYF
NA	TRBJ1-1	NA	TRBV5-6	TGTGCCAGCAGCCAACTAAAGGAATCGAATTTCAACACTGAAGCTTTCTTT	CASSQLKESNFNTEAFF
NA	TRBJ2-3	once	TRBV18	TGTGCCAGCTCCCGCCGGGACACAGATACGCAGTATTTT	CASSRRDTDTQYF
TRBD1	TRBJ1-4	NA	TRBV9	TGTGCCAGCAGCGTAGGTCAGGGGGTTCGCGCAAAACTGTTTTTT	CASSVGQGVRAKLFF
NA	TRBJ1-2	NA	TRBV7-9	TGTGCCAGCAGCCCCGGCGGGGGGAATGGCTACACCTTC	CASSPGGGNGYTF
NA	TRBJ2-7	few	TRBV6-5	TGTGCCAGCAGTCCCGTGGGGCAGGGGACGTACGAGCAGTACTTC	CASSPVGQGTYEQYF